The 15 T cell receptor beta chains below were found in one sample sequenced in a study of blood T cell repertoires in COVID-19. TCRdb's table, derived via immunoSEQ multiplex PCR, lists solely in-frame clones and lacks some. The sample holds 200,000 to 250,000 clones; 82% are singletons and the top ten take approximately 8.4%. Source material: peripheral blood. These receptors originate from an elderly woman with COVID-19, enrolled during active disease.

The CDR3 loop is CATQGTIDYEQYF. The DNA for the CDR3 is TGTGCCACACAAGGGACAATCGACTACGAGCAGTACTTC. The chain employs TRBV19 and TRBJ2-7; tentatively, D is TRBD1 (6 bases). With 10 bases removed from V and 3 bases from J, the gap between germline ends came to 16 bases. Germline V CDR1 and CDR2: LNHDA, SQIVND (reference sequence). The CDR3 runs to 13 residues.

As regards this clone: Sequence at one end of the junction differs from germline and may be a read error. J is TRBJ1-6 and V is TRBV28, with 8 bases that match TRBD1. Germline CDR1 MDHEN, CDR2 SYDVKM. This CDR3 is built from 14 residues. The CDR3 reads CASSLVGQGGFENF. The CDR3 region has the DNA TGTGCCAGCAGTTTGGTAGGACAGGGTGGTTTCGAGAACTTT.

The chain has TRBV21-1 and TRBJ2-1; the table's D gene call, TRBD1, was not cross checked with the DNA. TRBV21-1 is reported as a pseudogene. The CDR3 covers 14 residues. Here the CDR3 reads CASSNCLAGDEQFF. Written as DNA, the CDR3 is TGTGCCAGCAGCAATTGCCTAGCAGGGGATGAGCAGTTCTTC.

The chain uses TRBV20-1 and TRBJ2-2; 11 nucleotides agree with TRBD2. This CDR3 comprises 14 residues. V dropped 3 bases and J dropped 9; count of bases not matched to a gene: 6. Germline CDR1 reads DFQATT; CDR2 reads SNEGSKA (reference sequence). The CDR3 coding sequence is TGCAGTGCTAGTACTAGCGGGAGAGCCCGGGAGCTGTTTTTT. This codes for CSASTSGRARELFF.

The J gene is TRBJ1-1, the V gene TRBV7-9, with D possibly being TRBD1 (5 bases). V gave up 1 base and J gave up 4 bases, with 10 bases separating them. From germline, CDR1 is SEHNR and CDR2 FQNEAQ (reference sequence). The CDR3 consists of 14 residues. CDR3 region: CASSLVKGITEAFF. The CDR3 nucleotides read TGTGCCAGCAGCTTAGTAAAGGGGATCACTGAAGCTTTCTTT.

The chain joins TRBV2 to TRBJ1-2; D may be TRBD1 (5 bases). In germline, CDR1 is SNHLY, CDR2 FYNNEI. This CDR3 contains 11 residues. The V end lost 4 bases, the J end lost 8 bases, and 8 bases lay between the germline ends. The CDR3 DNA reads TGTGCCAGCAGTGTAAGGGGAGGCTACACCTTC. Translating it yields CASSVRGGYTF.

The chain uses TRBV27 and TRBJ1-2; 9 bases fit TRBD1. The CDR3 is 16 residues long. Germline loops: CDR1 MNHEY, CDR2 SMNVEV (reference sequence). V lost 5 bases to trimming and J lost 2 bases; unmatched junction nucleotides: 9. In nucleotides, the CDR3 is TGTGCCAGCAGTCCGGGGCACAGGGGGCCCAACTATGGCTACACCTTC. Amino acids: CASSPGHRGPNYGYTF.

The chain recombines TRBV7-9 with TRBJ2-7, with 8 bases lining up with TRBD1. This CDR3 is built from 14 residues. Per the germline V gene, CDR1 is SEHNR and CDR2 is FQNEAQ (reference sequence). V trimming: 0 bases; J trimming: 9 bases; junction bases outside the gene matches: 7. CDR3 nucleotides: TGTGCCAGCAGCTTAGCAGGGGGACAGGCCGGGCAGTACTTC. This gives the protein CASSLAGGQAGQYF.

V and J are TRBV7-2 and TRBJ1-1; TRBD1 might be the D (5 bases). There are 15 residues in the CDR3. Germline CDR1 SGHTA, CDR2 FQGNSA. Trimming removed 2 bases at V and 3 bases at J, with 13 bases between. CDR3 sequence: CASSLKGPGDTEAFF. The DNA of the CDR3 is TGTGCCAGCAGCTTAAAGGGGCCTGGGGACACTGAAGCTTTCTTT.

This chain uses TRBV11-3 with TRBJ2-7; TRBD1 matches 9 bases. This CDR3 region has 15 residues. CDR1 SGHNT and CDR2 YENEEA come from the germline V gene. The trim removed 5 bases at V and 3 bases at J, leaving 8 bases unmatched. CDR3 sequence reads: CASSDSGQGDYEQYF. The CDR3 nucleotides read TGTGCCAGCAGCGACTCGGGACAGGGTGACTACGAGCAGTACTTC.

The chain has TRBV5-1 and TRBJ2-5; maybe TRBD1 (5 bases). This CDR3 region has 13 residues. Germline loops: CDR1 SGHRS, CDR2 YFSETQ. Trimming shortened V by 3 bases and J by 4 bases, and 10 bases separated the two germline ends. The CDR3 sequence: CASSSRVPETQYF. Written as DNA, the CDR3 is TGCGCCAGCAGCTCCAGGGTCCCAGAGACCCAGTACTTC.

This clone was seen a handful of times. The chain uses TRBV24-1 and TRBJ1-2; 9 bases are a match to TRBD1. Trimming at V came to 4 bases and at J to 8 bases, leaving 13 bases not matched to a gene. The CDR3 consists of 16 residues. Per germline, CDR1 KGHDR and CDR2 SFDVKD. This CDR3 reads CATSDTNDRGVGGYTF. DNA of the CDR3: TGTGCCACCAGTGACACCAATGACAGGGGGGTTGGCGGCTACACCTTC.

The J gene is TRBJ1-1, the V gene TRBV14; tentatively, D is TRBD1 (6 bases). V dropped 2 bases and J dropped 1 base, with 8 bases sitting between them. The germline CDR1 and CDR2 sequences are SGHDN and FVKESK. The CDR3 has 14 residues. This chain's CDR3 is CASSQQGSNTEAFF. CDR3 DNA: TGTGCCAGCAGCCAACAGGGGTCGAACACTGAAGCTTTCTTT.

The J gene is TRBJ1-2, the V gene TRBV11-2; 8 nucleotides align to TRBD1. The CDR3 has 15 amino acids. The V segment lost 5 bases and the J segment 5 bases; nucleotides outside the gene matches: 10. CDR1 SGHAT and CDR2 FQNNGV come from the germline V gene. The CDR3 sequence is CASSLTGQARYGYTF. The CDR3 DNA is TGTGCCAGCAGCCTAACGGGACAGGCGAGATATGGCTACACCTTC.

CDR3 sequence reads: CASSPARGLNTEAFF. Written as DNA, the CDR3 is TGTGCCAGCTCACCTGCCCGGGGACTCAACACTGAAGCTTTCTTT. V gene TRBV18 combines with J gene TRBJ1-1, with a weak D call TRBD1 (5 bases). Trimming shortened V by 3 bases and J by 2 bases, and 13 bases separated the two germline ends. Germline V gene sequence: CDR1 KGHSH, CDR2 LQKENI. The CDR3 extends over 15 amino acids.